These 2 T cell receptor beta chains share one sample of origin, sequenced in a study of blood T cell repertoires in COVID-19. Measured with immunoSEQ multiplex PCR; TCRdb has only the in-frame clones, and not every one. The table includes roughly 150,000 clones, 80% to 85% detected once. Sequences were obtained from peripheral blood. These receptors all come from a man between 65 and 80 years old with active or convalescent COVID-19.

The chain uses TRBV7-2 and TRBJ1-5, with TRBD1 matching 11 bases. Germline V gene lookup returns CDR1 SGHTA and CDR2 FQGNSA. The CDR3 is 17 amino acids. Losses at the gene ends were 1 base for V and 2 bases for J; bases not matched to a gene: 4. The CDR3 DNA is TGTGCCAGCAGCTTAGTGGGGACAGGGGGTGGCAATCAGCCCCAGCATTTT. Amino acid sequence: CASSLVGTGGGNQPQHF.

V is TRBV2 and J is TRBJ1-1, with 10 bases lining up with TRBD1. The CDR3 contains 14 residues. Germline CDR1 SNHLY, CDR2 FYNNEI. The J segment lost 0 bases and the V segment lost 6 bases, leaving 1 base of the junction unmatched. CDR3 sequence (DNA): TGTGCCAGCAGCGGACAGGGGGTGAACACTGAAGCTTTCTTT. This codes for CASSGQGVNTEAFF. The entire variable domain, with the rest obtained from reference TRBV2 and TRBJ1-1, is as follows: EPEVTQTPSHQVTQMGQEVILRCVPISNHLYFYWYRQILGQKVEFLVSFYNNEISEKSEIFDDQFSVERPDGSNFTLKIRSTKLEDSAMYFCASSGQGVNTEAFFGQGTRLTVV.